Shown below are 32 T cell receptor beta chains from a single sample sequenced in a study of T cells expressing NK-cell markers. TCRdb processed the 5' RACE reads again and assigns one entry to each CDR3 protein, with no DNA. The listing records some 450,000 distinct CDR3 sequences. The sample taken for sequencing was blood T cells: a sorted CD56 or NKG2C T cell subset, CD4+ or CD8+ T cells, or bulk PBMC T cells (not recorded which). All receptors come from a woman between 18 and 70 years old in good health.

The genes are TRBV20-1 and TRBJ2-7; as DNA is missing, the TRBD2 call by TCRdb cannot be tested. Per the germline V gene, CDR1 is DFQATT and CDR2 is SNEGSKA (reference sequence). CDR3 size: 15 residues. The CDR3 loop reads CSAPVTSSSSYEQYF.

CDR3 protein: CASSPGPGGGDRDTQYF. This rearrangement joins TRBV7-2 to TRBJ2-3; without DNA, the TCRdb call of TRBD1 cannot be checked. The CDR3 is 17 amino acids. Germline lookup yields CDR1 SGHTA and CDR2 FQGNSA.

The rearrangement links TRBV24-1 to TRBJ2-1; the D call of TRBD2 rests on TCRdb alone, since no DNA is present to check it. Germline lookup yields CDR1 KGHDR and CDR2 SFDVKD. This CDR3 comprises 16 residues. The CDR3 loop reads CATSDASGTDYNEQFF.

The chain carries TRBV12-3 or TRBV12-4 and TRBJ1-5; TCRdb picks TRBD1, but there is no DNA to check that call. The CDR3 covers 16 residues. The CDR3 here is CASSFRGAASNQPQHF.

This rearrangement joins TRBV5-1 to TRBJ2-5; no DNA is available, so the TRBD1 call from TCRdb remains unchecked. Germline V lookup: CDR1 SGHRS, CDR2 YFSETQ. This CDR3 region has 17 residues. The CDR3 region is CASSLTDGRTPLGTQYF.

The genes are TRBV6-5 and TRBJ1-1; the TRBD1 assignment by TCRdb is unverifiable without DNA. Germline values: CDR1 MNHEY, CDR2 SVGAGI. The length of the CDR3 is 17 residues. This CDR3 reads CASSYPLPGQGHTEAFF.

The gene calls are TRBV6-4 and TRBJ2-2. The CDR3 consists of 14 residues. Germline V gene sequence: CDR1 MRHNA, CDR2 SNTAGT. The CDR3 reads CASSDSGNTGELFF.

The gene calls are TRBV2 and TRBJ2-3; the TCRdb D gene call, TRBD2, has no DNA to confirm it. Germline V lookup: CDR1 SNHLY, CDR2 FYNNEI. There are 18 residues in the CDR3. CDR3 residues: CASSQPLGLAGETDTQYF.

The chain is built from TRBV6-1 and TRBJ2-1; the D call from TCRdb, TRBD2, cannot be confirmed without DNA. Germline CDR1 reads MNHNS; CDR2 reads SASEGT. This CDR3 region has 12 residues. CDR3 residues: CASQGREVEQFF.

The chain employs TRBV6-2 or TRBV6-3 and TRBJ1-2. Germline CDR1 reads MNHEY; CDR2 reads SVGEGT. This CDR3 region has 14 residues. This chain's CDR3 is CASSFGGPNYGYTF.

CDR3 protein: CASSPRREGLNEQYF. The chain links TRBV7-3 to TRBJ2-7; without DNA, the TCRdb call of TRBD2 cannot be checked. The CDR3 is made up of 15 amino acids. CDR1 SGHTA and CDR2 FQGTGA come from the germline V gene.

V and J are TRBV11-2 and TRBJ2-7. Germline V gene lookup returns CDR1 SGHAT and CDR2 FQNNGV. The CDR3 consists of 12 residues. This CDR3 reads CASSFLAYEQYF.

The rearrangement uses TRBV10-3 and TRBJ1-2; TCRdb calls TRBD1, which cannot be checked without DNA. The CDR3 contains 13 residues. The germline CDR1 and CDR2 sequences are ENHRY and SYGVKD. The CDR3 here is CAIRPGQGNGYTF.

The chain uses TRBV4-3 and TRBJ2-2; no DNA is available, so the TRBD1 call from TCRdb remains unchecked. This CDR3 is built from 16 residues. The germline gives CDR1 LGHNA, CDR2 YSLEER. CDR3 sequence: CASSQADRRAAGELFF.

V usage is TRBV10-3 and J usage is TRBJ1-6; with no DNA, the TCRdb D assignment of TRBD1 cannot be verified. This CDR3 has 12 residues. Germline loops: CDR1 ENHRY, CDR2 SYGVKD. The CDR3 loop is CAISGTNSPLHF.

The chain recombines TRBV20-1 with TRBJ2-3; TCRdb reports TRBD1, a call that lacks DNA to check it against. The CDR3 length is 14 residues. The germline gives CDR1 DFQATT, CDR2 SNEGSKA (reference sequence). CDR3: CRTGQQGGLDTQYF.

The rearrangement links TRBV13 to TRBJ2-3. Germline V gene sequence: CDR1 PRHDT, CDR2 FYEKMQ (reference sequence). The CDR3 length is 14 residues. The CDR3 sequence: CASRILSEKYTQYF.

Here the CDR3 reads CASSHNSLAGPQLPYNEQFF. The chain couples TRBV3-1 to TRBJ2-1; there is no DNA to check the TCRdb D call of TRBD2. The CDR3 contains 20 residues. CDR1 LGHDT and CDR2 YNNKEL come from the germline V gene (reference sequence).

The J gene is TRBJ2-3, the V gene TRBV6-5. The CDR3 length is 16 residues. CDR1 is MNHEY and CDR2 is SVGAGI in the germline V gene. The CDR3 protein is CASSYEAGLKGDTQYF.

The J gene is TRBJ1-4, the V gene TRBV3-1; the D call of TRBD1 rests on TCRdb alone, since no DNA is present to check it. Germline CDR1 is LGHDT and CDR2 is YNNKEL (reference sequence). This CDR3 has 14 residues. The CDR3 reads CASSPRDQGEKLFF.

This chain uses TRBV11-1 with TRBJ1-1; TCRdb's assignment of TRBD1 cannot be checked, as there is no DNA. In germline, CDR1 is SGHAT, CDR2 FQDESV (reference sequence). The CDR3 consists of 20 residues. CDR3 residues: CASSPLPGQGSSRSSTEAFF.

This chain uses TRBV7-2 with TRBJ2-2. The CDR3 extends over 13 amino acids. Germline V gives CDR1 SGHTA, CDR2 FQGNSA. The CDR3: CASSLDLTGELFF.

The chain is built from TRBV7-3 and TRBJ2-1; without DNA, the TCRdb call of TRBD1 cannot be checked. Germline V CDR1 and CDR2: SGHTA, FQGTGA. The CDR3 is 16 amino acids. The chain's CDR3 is CASSPYGQGLWDEQFF.

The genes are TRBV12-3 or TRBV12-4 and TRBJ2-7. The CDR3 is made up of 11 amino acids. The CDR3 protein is CASSFWDEQYF.

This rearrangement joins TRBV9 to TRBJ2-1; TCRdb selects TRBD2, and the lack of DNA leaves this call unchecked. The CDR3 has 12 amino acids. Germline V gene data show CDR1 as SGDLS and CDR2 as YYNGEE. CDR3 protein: CASSAASEGQFF.

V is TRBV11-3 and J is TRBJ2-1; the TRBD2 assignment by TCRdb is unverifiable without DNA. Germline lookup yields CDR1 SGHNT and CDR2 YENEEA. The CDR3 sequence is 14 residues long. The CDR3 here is CASSLPSANNEQFF.

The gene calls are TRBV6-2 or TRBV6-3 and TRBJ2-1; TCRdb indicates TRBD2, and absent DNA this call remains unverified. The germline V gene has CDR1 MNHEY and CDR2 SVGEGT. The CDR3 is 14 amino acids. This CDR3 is CASSFSPSYNEQFF.

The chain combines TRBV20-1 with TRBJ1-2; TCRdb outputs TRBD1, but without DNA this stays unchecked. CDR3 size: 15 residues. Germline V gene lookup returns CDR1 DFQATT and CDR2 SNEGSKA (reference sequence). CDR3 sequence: CSARDLPGLNYGYTF.

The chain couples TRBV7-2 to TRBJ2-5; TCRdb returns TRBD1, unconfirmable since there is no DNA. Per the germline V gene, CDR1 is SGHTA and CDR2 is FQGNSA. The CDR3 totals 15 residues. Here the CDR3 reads CASSSRDRVGETQYF.

CDR3 loop: CASSLGRANYEQYF. The V gene is TRBV11-2, the J gene TRBJ2-7; TCRdb reports TRBD2, a call that lacks DNA to check it against. This CDR3 has 14 amino acids. CDR1 SGHAT and CDR2 FQNNGV come from the germline V gene. Full variable domain (rest looked up from reference TRBV11-2 and TRBJ2-7): EAGVAQSPRYKIIEKRQSVAFWCNPISGHATLYWYQQILGQGPKLLIQFQNNGVVDDSQLPKDRFSAERLKGVDSTLKIQPAKLEDSAVYLCASSLGRANYEQYFGPGTRLTVT.

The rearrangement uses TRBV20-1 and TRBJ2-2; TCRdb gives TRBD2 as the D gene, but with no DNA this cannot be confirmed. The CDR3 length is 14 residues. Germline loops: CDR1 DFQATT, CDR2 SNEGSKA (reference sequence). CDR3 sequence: CSAWSSGRTGELFF.

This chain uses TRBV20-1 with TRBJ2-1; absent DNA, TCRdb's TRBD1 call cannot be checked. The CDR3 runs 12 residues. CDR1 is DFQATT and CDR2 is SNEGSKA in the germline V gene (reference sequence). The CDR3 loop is CSAGGSGWEQFF.